A single sample is the source of the 12 T cell receptor beta chains below, sequenced in a study of blood T cells in healthy people across ages. A J-beta primer mix and a sample-barcoded 5' primer were used in a second PCR of about 7 to 11 cycles. Via MiXCR, TCRdb re-called the 5' RACE reads, giving one row per CDR3 protein. The sample contains more than 700,000 distinct CDR3 sequences, 53% of which appear only once. The sequenced sample was blood. The receptor set was obtained from an elderly man in good health.

This chain joins TRBV12-3 or TRBV12-4 and TRBJ2-5; TRBD2 matches 10 bases. The CDR3 extends over 15 amino acids. Germline trimming cut 3 bases from V and 4 bases from J; bases unmatched to any gene: 5. CDR3 coding DNA: TGTGCCAGCAGTTTTCTAGCGGGAGCGGTAGAGACCCAGTACTTC. It yields the protein CASSFLAGAVETQYF.

The CDR3 region is CASSRIFYEQYF. CDR3 coding DNA: TGTGCCAGCAGCCGGATATTTTACGAGCAGTACTTC. The chain is built from TRBV6-2 or TRBV6-3 and TRBJ2-7; D ambiguous. V was cut by 6 bases and J by 4 bases, with 10 bases left in between. The CDR3 consists of 12 residues. Germline assignment: CDR1 MNHEY and CDR2 SVGEGT.

The rearrangement links TRBV27 to TRBJ2-7, with TRBD2 identical over 16 bases. The CDR3 loop spans 16 amino acids. Germline CDR1 MNHEY, CDR2 SMNVEV (reference sequence). The J segment lost 4 bases and the V segment lost 6 bases, leaving 6 bases of the junction unmatched. The CDR3 spells CASRLGLAGGPYEQYF. For the CDR3, the DNA is TGTGCCAGCAGATTGGGACTAGCGGGAGGGCCGTACGAGCAGTACTTC.

This chain joins TRBV13 and TRBJ2-1; tentatively, D is TRBD2 (6 bases). CDR1 is PRHDT, CDR2 FYEKMQ, per germline (reference sequence). Trimming cost V 2 bases and J 2 bases, with 13 bases left between them. The CDR3 contains 16 residues. CDR3 bases: TGTGCCAGCAGCTTACCAGCGGGCCTCCCCTACAATGAGCAGTTCTTC. It codes for CASSLPAGLPYNEQFF.

The sample holds one count of this clonotype. A much larger clone differs by one base, so this may be a read error. The chain employs TRBV29-1 and TRBJ1-4; 7 bases map to TRBD1. Germline-derived CDR1 and CDR2 are SQVTM and ANQGSEA. This CDR3 comprises 14 residues. The CDR3 loop reads CSARSGTVTEKPFF. CDR3 nucleotide sequence: TGCAGCGCGCGATCCGGGACAGTTACTGAAAAACCGTTTTTT.

The table lists this clonotype with a few counts. This sequence joins TRBV3-1 and TRBJ2-1; 12 bases match TRBD2. Germline CDR1 and CDR2: LGHDT and YNNKEL (reference sequence). J was trimmed by 8 bases and V by 1 base; bases with no gene match: 9. There are 17 residues in the CDR3. CDR3 DNA: TGTGCCAGCAGCCAAGCGCCGACTAGCGGGAGTCTAGATGAGCAGTTCTTC. It codes for CASSQAPTSGSLDEQFF.

This rearrangement joins TRBV3-1 to TRBJ2-6; D is ambiguous. The CDR3 totals 14 residues. The V and J ends lost 4 bases and 5 bases respectively, with 9 bases between them. Germline V gives CDR1 LGHDT, CDR2 YNNKEL (reference sequence). CDR3 coding DNA: TGTGCCAGCAGCCTCATGCTGTGGGCCAACGTCCTGACTTTC. Amino acids: CASSLMLWANVLTF.

V and J are TRBV29-1 and TRBJ2-2, with TRBD1 matching 9 bases. V lost 5 bases and J lost 3; bases outside the gene matches: 7. The CDR3 runs 15 residues. Germline CDR1 SQVTM, CDR2 ANQGSEA. The CDR3 DNA sequence: TGCAGCGTTTACCCGGGACAGGGCTACACCGGGGAGCTGTTTTTT. This sequence encodes CSVYPGQGYTGELFF.

J is TRBJ1-2 and V is TRBV12-3 or TRBV12-4; TRBD1 matches at 7 bases. CDR3 length: 15 residues. V was clipped by 4 bases and J by 6 bases; unmatched bases: 11. The CDR3 reads CASSYRDSYPHGYTF. In nucleotides, the CDR3 is TGTGCCAGCAGTTACCGGGACAGCTATCCACATGGCTACACCTTC.

Only a few counts were recorded for this clonotype. This may be a read error, as it is one base from a much larger clone. This sequence joins TRBV10-1 and TRBJ2-3; 7 nucleotides line up with TRBD1. J was trimmed by 14 bases and V by 5 bases; bases with no gene match: 19. CDR3 length: 15 amino acids. The germline gives CDR1 WNHNN, CDR2 SYGVQD (reference sequence). Here the CDR3 DNA reads TGCGCCAGCAGTCCAGGGGGAGTGGGGCACAGAGACGCGTATTTT. Translating it yields CASSPGGVGHRDAYF.

This clonotype has a handful of counts. This chain connects TRBV7-6 to TRBJ2-7, with 10 bases lining up with TRBD1. With V trimmed by 5 bases and J by 7 bases, 11 bases remained unmatched. This CDR3 contains 15 residues. Germline CDR1 reads SGHVS; CDR2 reads FNYEAQ. The CDR3 DNA reads as TGTGCCAGCAGCCCGACCGGGACAGGGGTTGGGGAGCAGTACTTC. This gives the protein CASSPTGTGVGEQYF.

This clonotype appeared a few times. The V call is TRBV15, the J call TRBJ2-4, with D perhaps being TRBD1 or TRBD2 (6 bases each). Germline CDR1 reads LNHNV; CDR2 reads YYDKDF (reference sequence). Trimming removed 2 bases at V and 6 bases at J, with 17 bases between. CDR3 size: 16 residues. CDR3 DNA sequence: TGTGCCACCAGCAGATATACCGGGGGCAGGGGAAACATTCAGTACTTC. Translation gives CATSRYTGGRGNIQYF.